A selection of T cell receptor beta chains follows, all from one sample in a study of response to subunit inactivated influenza vaccine. Each CDR3 protein is one row after TCRdb ran MiXCR on the RT-PCR reads. The sample holds about 540,000 distinct CDR3 sequences, around 25% seen once. The data were also submitted as part of a second study, on T cells expressing NK-cell markers.

Sequencing was performed on CD4+ T cells sorted from PBMCs, taken about 12 days after vaccination. All receptors come from a man in his forties or fifties who received an inactivated influenza vaccine. The CDR3 runs from the conserved cysteine through the conserved F or W. The order of the fields is clone size, V gene, J gene, D gene, CDR3 protein, CDR3 DNA. D genes are given only for firm matches. Expanded clones are given a class, and other clones once, few, many or no size at all.

size: few
V: TRBV7-2
J: TRBJ1-1
D: .
CDR3: CASSSSSTEAFF
DNA: TGTGCCAGCAGCTCCTCTAGCACTGAAGCTTTCTTT

size: few
V: TRBV2
J: TRBJ1-6
D: .
CDR3: CASRGDANNSPLHF
DNA: TGTGCCAGCAGGGGTGACGCTAATAATTCACCCCTCCACTTT

size: .
V: TRBV5-5
J: TRBJ2-5
D: .
CDR3: CASSLLSQETQYF
DNA: TGTGCCAGCAGCTTGCTCAGTCAAGAGACCCAGTACTTC

size: few
V: TRBV4-3
J: TRBJ2-3
D: TRBD2
CDR3: CASSQDLGLAAQYF
DNA: TGCGCCAGCAGCCAAGATTTGGGACTAGCGGCGCAGTATTTT

size: .
V: TRBV20-1
J: TRBJ2-5
D: TRBD2
CDR3: CSASSSGGLETQYF
DNA: TGCAGTGCTAGTTCTAGCGGGGGGCTAGAGACCCAGTACTTC

size: .
V: TRBV7-2
J: TRBJ1-5
D: TRBD1
CDR3: CASSPRQGPINQPQHF
DNA: TGTGCCAGCAGCCCCCGACAGGGGCCGATTAATCAGCCCCAGCATTTT

size: .
V: TRBV6-2/TRBV6-3
J: TRBJ2-1
D: .
CDR3: CASSNRRYNEQFF
DNA: TGTGCCAGCTCTAACAGAAGATACAATGAGCAGTTCTTC

size: few
V: TRBV7-2
J: TRBJ2-1
D: TRBD2
CDR3: CASSLQAGGKGEQFF
DNA: TGTGCCAGCAGCTTACAAGCGGGAGGAAAAGGCGAGCAGTTCTTC

size: .
V: TRBV5-1
J: TRBJ2-1
D: .
CDR3: CASSQPGTADSYNEQFF
DNA: TGCGCCAGCAGCCAACCCGGGACCGCCGACTCCTACAATGAGCAGTTCTTC

size: few
V: TRBV6-2/TRBV6-3
J: TRBJ2-1
D: .
CDR3: CASSYSDSYNEQFF
DNA: TGTGCCAGCAGTTATTCAGACTCCTACAATGAGCAGTTCTTC

size: .
V: TRBV5-1
J: TRBJ2-6
D: TRBD1
CDR3: CASSLVGTGGSPSGANVLTF
DNA: TGCGCCAGCAGCTTGGTGGGGACAGGGGGGAGTCCTTCTGGGGCCAACGTCCTGACTTTC

size: .
V: TRBV12-3/TRBV12-4
J: TRBJ2-1
D: TRBD2
CDR3: CASSLLRSSGASGEQFF
DNA: TGTGCCAGCAGTTTACTCCGTTCTAGCGGGGCCTCGGGTGAGCAGTTCTTC

size: .
V: TRBV20-1
J: TRBJ2-1
D: TRBD2
CDR3: CSAVRGGNEQFF
DNA: TGCAGTGCTGTCCGGGGGGGCAATGAGCAGTTCTTC

size: few
V: TRBV20-1
J: TRBJ1-3
D: .
CDR3: CSAVVRGSGNTIYF
DNA: TGCAGTGCGGTAGTTCGGGGGAGCGGAAACACCATATATTTT

size: .
V: TRBV15
J: TRBJ2-1
D: .
CDR3: CATSRVRGDYNEQFF
DNA: TGTGCCACCAGCAGAGTAAGGGGAGACTACAATGAGCAGTTCTTC

size: .
V: TRBV10-3
J: TRBJ2-1
D: TRBD2
CDR3: CAISAGLADNEQFF
DNA: TGTGCCATCAGTGCGGGACTAGCGGACAATGAGCAGTTCTTC

size: many
V: TRBV25-1
J: TRBJ2-7
D: .
CDR3: CASSESYEQYF
DNA: TGTGCCAGCAGCGAATCCTACGAGCAGTACTTC

size: .
V: TRBV20-1
J: TRBJ1-5
D: .
CDR3: CSARVGTDSNQPQHF
DNA: TGCAGTGCTAGAGTTGGGACTGATAGCAATCAGCCCCAGCATTTT

size: .
V: TRBV20-1
J: TRBJ2-7
D: TRBD1
CDR3: CSARQGRSEQYF
DNA: TGCAGTGCTCGACAGGGTCGTAGCGAGCAGTACTTC

size: .
V: TRBV7-3
J: TRBJ1-1
D: TRBD1
CDR3: CASSTTPQGRAFF
DNA: TGTGCCAGCAGCACCACACCACAGGGGAGGGCTTTCTTT

size: .
V: TRBV5-6
J: TRBJ1-2
D: .
CDR3: CASSLPGFQGGYTF
DNA: TGTGCCAGCAGCTTGCCGGGCTTTCAGGGGGGCTACACCTTC

size: many
V: TRBV5-1
J: TRBJ1-2
D: TRBD1
CDR3: CASSPPPSGTGVDGYTF
DNA: TGCGCCAGCAGCCCCCCCCCGTCCGGGACAGGGGTAGATGGCTACACCTTC

size: few
V: TRBV29-1
J: TRBJ2-7
D: TRBD1
CDR3: CSVEHGDSSEQYF
DNA: TGCAGCGTTGAACACGGGGACAGTTCCGAGCAGTACTTC

size: .
V: TRBV6-1
J: TRBJ1-1
D: .
CDR3: CASSEILGPETEAFF
DNA: TGTGCCAGCAGTGAAATTTTGGGGCCGGAAACTGAAGCTTTCTTT

size: .
V: TRBV5-1
J: TRBJ2-4
D: .
CDR3: CASSLVAVGADIQYF
DNA: TGCGCCAGCAGCTTGGTTGCCGTCGGGGCTGACATTCAGTACTTC

size: few
V: TRBV6-1
J: TRBJ2-4
D: TRBD2
CDR3: CASSPGTSGSWTSKNIQYF
DNA: TGTGCCAGCAGCCCGGGGACTAGCGGGAGCTGGACGTCCAAAAACATTCAGTACTTC